This entry lists 7 T cell receptor beta chains sequenced from one sample in a study of technical replicates of blood from a handful of donors. Produced via immunoSEQ multiplex PCR; TCRdb's table is partial and in-frame only. The table shows more than 75,000 clones, with about 94% occurring only once. Sequencing was carried out using T cells isolated from PBMCs. The receptors shown here come from a human donor in good health.

The chain links TRBV20-1 to TRBJ2-7; TRBD2 agrees at 7 bases. This CDR3 contains 11 residues. Germline V CDR1 and CDR2: DFQATT, SNEGSKA (reference sequence). The V segment lost 6 bases and the J segment 3 bases; nucleotides outside the gene matches: 2. The CDR3 sequence: CSAWTSYEQYF. The CDR3 DNA sequence: TGCAGTGCCTGGACTAGCTACGAGCAGTACTTC.

The V and J genes are TRBV5-4 and TRBJ2-6, with D unresolved. CDR1 is SGHNT, CDR2 YYREEE, per germline (reference sequence). Trimming stripped 4 bases from V and 4 bases from J, with 12 bases between. This CDR3 is built from 15 residues. Here the CDR3 DNA reads TGTGCCAGCAGCCCTTACTATTCCGGGGCCAACGTCCTGACTTTC. Encoded protein: CASSPYYSGANVLTF.

J is TRBJ1-1 and V is TRBV27, with a weak D call TRBD1 (5 bases). The CDR3 has 13 residues. Deletions cut 4 bases from V and 7 bases from J, with 13 bases between. Germline lookup yields CDR1 MNHEY and CDR2 SMNVEV (reference sequence). CDR3 sequence (DNA): TGTGCCAGCAGTTATTCGGGCAGGGATGAAGCTTTCTTT. It encodes CASSYSGRDEAFF.

In nucleotides, the CDR3 is TGTGCCAGTAGTAAAGATCGGGAGACCCAGTACTTC. This gives the protein CASSKDRETQYF. The V and J genes are TRBV19 and TRBJ2-5; D remains ambiguous. The V end lost 4 bases, the J end lost 5 bases, and 8 bases lay between the germline ends. Per the germline V gene, CDR1 is LNHDA and CDR2 is SQIVND (reference sequence). This CDR3 is built from 12 residues. Full variable domain (outside the CDR3, taken from reference TRBV19 and TRBJ2-5): DGGITQSPKYLFRKEGQNVTLSCEQNLNHDAMYWYRQDPGQGLRLIYYSQIVNDFQKGDIAEGYSVSREKKESFPLTVTSAQKNPTAFYLCASSKDRETQYFGPGTRLLVL.

This chain uses TRBV6-5 with TRBJ1-2; D is unresolved. This CDR3 is 13 amino acids long. The germline CDR1 and CDR2 sequences are MNHEY and SVGAGI. The V gene lost 2 bases and the J gene lost 4 bases, with 8 bases spanning the gap. The CDR3 spells CASSYGPLYGYTF. The CDR3 DNA sequence: TGTGCCAGCAGTTACGGCCCTCTCTATGGCTACACCTTC.

This chain joins TRBV10-3 and TRBJ2-5; TRBD1 might be the D (5 bases). Deletions cut 3 bases from V and 4 bases from J, with 6 bases between. Germline V lookup: CDR1 ENHRY, CDR2 SYGVKD. CDR3 size: 12 residues. The CDR3 DNA reads TGTGCCATCAGTGAAGGGGTAGAGACCCAGTACTTC. Translating it yields CAISEGVETQYF.

The V and J genes are TRBV6-5 and TRBJ2-7, with 7 bases that match TRBD2. This CDR3 comprises 15 residues. J gave up 2 bases and V 5 bases, and 9 bases lay outside the gene matches. CDR1 and CDR2 from the germline V gene are MNHEY and SVGAGI. CDR3 in DNA: TGTGCCAGCAGTATTAGTGTAAGCGGGACCTACGAGCAGTACTTC. Its protein product is CASSISVSGTYEQYF.